Given below is one TCR beta chain in context. The antigen remains unidentified. This record belongs to a study of radiotherapy plus CTLA-4 blockade in lung cancer. Study-level information: Objective responses were documented in around 19% of patients, with disease control in about 28%.

TCRdb's copy holds only in-frame clones and misses some; the assay was immunoSEQ multiplex PCR. The table includes roughly 66,000 clones, about four fifths detected once. Findings and limits, study-wide: Some TCR clones had been derived from tumors. These clones expanded in peripheral blood after radiotherapy plus ipilimumab. Early blood T cell clone changes and increased post-radiation serum interferon-beta were reportedly the strongest response predictors.

V gave up 0 bases and J gave up 2 bases, with 4 bases separating them. Germline CDR1 is SGHNT and CDR2 is YENEEA. The CDR3 is made up of 14 amino acids. People whose metastatic non-small-cell lung cancer was chemo-refractory got focal radiation along with CTLA-4 blockade by ipilimumab. The genes are TRBV11-3 and TRBJ2-2; D not resolved. Sample: peripheral blood, taken from a patient treated with radiotherapy plus ipilimumab. The TCR was taken from a human donor with non-small cell lung cancer who had a partial response to radiotherapy plus ipilimumab. The CDR3 reads CASSLELNTGELFF. CDR3 nucleotide sequence: TGTGCCAGCAGCTTAGAACTAAACACCGGGGAGCTGTTTTTT.